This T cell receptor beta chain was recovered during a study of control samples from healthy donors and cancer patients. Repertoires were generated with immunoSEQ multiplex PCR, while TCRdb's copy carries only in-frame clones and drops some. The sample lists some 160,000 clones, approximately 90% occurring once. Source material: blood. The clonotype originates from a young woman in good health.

The CDR3: CSASPGVIYEQYF. CDR3 nucleotides: TGCAGTGCTAGTCCCGGGGTGATCTACGAGCAGTACTTC. J is TRBJ2-7 and V is TRBV20-1; tentatively, D is TRBD2 (5 bases). Trimming took 3 bases from V and 3 from J, leaving 12 bases between them. Germline lookup yields CDR1 DFQATT and CDR2 SNEGSKA (reference sequence). This CDR3 is built from 13 residues.